The 4 T cell receptor beta chains below all came from one sample that was sequenced in a study of a mutant IDH1 vaccine in newly diagnosed glioma. Only in-frame clones appear in the TCRdb table, and some are missing; sequencing was by immunoSEQ multiplex PCR. Here the sample spans about 69,000 clones, 65% to 90% being singletons. Time point specified: baseline, week 1 (first vaccination visit). Treatment denoted: pre-vaccination baseline after standard-of-care therapy. Sample: PBMCs, taken from a glioma patient treated with radiotherapy, temozolomide or both. The receptors derive from a man younger than 40 with glioma.

The rearrangement joins TRBV2 to TRBJ2-3; D not certain. This CDR3 has 16 amino acids. With 6 bases removed from V and 5 bases from J, the gap between germline ends came to 21 bases. Germline V CDR1 and CDR2: SNHLY, FYNNEI. The CDR3 loop reads CASRDPRAVAQDTQYF. In nucleotides, the CDR3 is TGTGCCAGCAGGGACCCCCGGGCGGTGGCACAAGATACGCAGTATTTT.

This clone was counted only a few times. J is TRBJ1-1 and V is TRBV7-9, with TRBD1 as a possible D gene (6 bases). Germline V gene data show CDR1 as SEHNR and CDR2 as FQNEAQ (reference sequence). V was clipped by 4 bases and J by 8 bases, with 11 bases between them. The CDR3 length is 12 residues. CDR3 sequence (DNA): TGTGCCAGCAGCTCCATCGACAGGGAAGCTTTCTTT. It translates to CASSSIDREAFF.

The V gene is TRBV19, the J gene TRBJ2-7, with D perhaps matching TRBD1 or TRBD2 (5 bases each). V was clipped by 6 bases and J by 0 bases, with 27 bases between them. Germline V lookup: CDR1 LNHDA, CDR2 SQIVND (reference sequence). CDR3 size: 19 residues. Written as DNA, the CDR3 is TGTGCCAGTAGCTCTTCCATAATACGGTACTCGGGACCCTCCTACGAGCAGTACTTC. Encoded protein: CASSSSIIRYSGPSYEQYF.

This chain joins TRBV6-5 and TRBJ2-7, with D tentatively TRBD1 (5 bases). The CDR3 is 16 residues long. V shed 0 bases and J shed 2 bases, with 14 bases lying between them. Looked up from germline, CDR1 is MNHEY and CDR2 is SVGAGI. This CDR3 reads CASSYSLAGWAYEQYF. The CDR3 DNA reads as TGTGCCAGCAGTTACTCACTGGCAGGGTGGGCCTACGAGCAGTACTTC.